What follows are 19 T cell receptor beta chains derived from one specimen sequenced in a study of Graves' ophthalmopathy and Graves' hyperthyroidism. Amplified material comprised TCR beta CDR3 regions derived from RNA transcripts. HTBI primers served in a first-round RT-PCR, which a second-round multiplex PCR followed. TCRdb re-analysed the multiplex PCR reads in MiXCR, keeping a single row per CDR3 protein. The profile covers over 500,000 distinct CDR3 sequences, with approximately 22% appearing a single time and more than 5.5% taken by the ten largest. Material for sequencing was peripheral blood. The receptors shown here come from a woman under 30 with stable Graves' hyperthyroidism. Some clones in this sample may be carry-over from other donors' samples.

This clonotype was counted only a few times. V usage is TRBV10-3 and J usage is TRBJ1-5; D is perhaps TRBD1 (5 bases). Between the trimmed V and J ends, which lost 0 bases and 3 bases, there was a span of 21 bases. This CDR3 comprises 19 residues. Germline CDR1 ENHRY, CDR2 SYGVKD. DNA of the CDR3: TGTGCCATCAGTGAGTCGAACCTGGTGGCCCAGGGTCACAATCAGCCCCAGCATTTT. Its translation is CAISESNLVAQGHNQPQHF.

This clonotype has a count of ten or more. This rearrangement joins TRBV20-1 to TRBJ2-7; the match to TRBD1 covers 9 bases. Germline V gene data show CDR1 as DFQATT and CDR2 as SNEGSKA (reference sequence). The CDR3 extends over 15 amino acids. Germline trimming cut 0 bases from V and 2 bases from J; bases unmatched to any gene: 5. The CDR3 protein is CSARDSGQGTYEQYF. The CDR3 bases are TGCAGTGCTAGAGATTCGGGACAGGGAACCTACGAGCAGTACTTC.

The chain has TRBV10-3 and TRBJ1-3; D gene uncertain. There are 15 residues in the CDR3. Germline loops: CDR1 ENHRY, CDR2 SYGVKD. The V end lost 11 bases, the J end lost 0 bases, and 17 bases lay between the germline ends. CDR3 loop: CAPPDRRASGNTIYF. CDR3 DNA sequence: TGTGCCCCCCCGGACCGACGCGCCTCTGGAAACACCATATATTTT.

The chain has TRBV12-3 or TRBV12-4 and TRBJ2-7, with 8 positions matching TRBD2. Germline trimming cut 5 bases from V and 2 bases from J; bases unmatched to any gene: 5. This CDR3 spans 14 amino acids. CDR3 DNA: TGTGCCAGCAGTGCCTCAGCGGGAGCCTACGAGCAGTACTTC. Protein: CASSASAGAYEQYF.

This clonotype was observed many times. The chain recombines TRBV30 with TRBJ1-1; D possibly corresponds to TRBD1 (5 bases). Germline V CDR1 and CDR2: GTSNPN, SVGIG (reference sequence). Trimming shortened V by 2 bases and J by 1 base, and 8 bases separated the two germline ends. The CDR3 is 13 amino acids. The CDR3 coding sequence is TGTGCCTGGAGTCGACAGTCGAACACTGAAGCTTTCTTT. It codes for CAWSRQSNTEAFF. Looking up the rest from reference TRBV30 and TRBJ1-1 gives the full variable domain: SQTIHQWPATLVQPVGSPLSLECTVEGTSNPNLYWYRQAAGRGLQLLFYSVGIGQISSEVPQNLSASRPQDRQFILSSKKLLLSDSGFYLCAWSRQSNTEAFFGQGTRLTVV.

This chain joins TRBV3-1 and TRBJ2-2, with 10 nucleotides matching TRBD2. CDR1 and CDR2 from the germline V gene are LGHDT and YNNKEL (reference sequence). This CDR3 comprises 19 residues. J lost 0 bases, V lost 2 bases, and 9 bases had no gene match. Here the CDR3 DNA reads TGTGCCAGCAGCCAATTAGTTAGCGGGGGGCCTACGAACACCGGGGAGCTGTTTTTT. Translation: CASSQLVSGGPTNTGELFF.

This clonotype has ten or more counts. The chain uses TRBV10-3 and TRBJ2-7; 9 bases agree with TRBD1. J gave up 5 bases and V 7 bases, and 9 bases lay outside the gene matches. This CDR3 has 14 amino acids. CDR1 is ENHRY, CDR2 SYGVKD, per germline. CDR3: CAINPRTGDNEQYF. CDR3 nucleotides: TGTGCCATCAATCCCAGGACAGGGGACAACGAGCAGTACTTC.

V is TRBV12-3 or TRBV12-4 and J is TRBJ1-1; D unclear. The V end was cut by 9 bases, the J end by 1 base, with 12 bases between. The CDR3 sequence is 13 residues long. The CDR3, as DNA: TGTGCCAGTTTAAGAGGCGGGAACACTGAAGCTTTCTTT. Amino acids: CASLRGGNTEAFF.

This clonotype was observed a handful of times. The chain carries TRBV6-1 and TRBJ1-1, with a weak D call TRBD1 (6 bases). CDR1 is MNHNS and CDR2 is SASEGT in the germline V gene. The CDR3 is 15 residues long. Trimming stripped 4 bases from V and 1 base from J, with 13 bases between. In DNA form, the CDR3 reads TGTGCCAGCAGTGGCACGGGGGGCACGAACACTGAAGCTTTCTTT. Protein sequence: CASSGTGGTNTEAFF.

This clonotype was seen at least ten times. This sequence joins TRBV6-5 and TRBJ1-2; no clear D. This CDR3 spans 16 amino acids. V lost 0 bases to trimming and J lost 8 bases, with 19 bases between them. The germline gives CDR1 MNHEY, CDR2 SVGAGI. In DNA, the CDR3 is TGTGCCAGCAGTTACTCCCTTCGTGGGAGAAAAGAGGGCTACACCTTC. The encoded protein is CASSYSLRGRKEGYTF.

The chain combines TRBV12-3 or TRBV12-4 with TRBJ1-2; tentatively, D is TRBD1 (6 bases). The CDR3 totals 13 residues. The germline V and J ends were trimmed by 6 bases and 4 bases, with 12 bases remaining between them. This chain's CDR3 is CASRRSRGYGYTF. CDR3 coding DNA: TGTGCCAGCAGGCGCTCCAGGGGCTATGGCTACACCTTC.

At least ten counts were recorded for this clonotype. CDR3 sequence reads: CASSFGDSWFTEAFF. The CDR3 bases are TGTGCCAGCAGTTTTGGGGACAGTTGGTTCACTGAAGCTTTCTTT. The chain couples TRBV28 to TRBJ1-1, with TRBD1 matching 7 bases. The germline CDR1 and CDR2 sequences are MDHEN and SYDVKM. Losses at the gene ends were 3 bases for V and 4 bases for J; bases not matched to a gene: 8. The CDR3 loop spans 15 amino acids.

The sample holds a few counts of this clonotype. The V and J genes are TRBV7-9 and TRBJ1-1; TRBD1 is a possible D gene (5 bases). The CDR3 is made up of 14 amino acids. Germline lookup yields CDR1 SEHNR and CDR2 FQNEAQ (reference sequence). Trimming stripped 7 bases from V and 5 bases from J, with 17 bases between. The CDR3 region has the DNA TGTGCCAGCATTCTCGGGGAGGGGCGGACTGAAGCTTTCTTT. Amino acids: CASILGEGRTEAFF.

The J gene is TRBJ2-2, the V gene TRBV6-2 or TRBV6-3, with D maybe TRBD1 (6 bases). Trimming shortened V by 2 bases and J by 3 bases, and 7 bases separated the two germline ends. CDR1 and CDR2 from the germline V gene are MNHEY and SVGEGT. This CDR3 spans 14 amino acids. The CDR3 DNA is TGTGCCAGCAGTTACCACAGGGACACCGGGGAGCTGTTTTTT. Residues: CASSYHRDTGELFF.

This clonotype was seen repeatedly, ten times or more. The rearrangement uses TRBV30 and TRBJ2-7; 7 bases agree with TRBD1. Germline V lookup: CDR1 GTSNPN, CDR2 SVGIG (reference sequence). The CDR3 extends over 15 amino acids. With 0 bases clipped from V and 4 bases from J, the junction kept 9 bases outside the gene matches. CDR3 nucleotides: TGTGCCTGGAGTGTACAGGGGACAATGACATACGAGCAGTACTTC. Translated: CAWSVQGTMTYEQYF.

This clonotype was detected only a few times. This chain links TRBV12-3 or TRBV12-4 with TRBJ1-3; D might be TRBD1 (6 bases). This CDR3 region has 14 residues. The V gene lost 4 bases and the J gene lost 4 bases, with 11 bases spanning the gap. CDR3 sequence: CASSSQGGGNTIYF. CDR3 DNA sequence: TGTGCCAGCAGTTCACAGGGAGGGGGAAACACCATATATTTT.

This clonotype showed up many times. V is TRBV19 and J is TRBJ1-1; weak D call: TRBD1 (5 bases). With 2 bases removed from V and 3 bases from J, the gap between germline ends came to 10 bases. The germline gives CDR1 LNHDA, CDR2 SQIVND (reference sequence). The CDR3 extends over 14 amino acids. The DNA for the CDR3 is TGTGCCAGTAGTATAATAGGGGTCGACACTGAAGCTTTCTTT. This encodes CASSIIGVDTEAFF.

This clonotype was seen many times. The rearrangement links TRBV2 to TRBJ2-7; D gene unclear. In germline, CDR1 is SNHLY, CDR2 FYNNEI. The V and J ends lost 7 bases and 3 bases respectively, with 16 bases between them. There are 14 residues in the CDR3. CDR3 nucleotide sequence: TGTGCCAGCAATGGATGGGCCAGACACTACGAGCAGTACTTC. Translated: CASNGWARHYEQYF.

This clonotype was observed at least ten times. The chain's CDR3 is CASSDGQGGDTEAFF. The CDR3 nucleotides are TGTGCCAGCAGTGATGGACAGGGTGGGGACACTGAAGCTTTCTTT. This sequence joins TRBV25-1 and TRBJ1-1; TRBD1 matches at 8 bases. The CDR3 is 15 amino acids. The germline CDR1 and CDR2 sequences are MGHDK and SYGVNS. The V gene end was trimmed by 3 bases and the J gene end by 3 bases; junction bases not matched to a gene: 6.